This T cell receptor beta chain came from a study of CD8 T cells in Susac syndrome. Reverse transcription of roughly 0.5 to 1 ug RNA was carried out with random hexamers. TCRdb independently ran MiXCR on the immunoSEQ multiplex PCR reads; one entry per CDR3 protein. Of fewer than 140,000 distinct CDR3 sequences listed, roughly 94% are singletons. The origin of this receptor is a human donor with Susac syndrome. The sequenced material came from CD8+ T cells from PBMCs.

The CDR3 here is CATQVAGRDYGYTF. The CDR3 DNA reads TGTGCGACCCAGGTGGCAGGGAGAGACTATGGCTACACCTTC. V usage is TRBV15 and J usage is TRBJ1-2, with D perhaps matching TRBD1 (5 bases). CDR3 length: 14 amino acids. CDR1 LNHNV and CDR2 YYDKDF come from the germline V gene (reference sequence).